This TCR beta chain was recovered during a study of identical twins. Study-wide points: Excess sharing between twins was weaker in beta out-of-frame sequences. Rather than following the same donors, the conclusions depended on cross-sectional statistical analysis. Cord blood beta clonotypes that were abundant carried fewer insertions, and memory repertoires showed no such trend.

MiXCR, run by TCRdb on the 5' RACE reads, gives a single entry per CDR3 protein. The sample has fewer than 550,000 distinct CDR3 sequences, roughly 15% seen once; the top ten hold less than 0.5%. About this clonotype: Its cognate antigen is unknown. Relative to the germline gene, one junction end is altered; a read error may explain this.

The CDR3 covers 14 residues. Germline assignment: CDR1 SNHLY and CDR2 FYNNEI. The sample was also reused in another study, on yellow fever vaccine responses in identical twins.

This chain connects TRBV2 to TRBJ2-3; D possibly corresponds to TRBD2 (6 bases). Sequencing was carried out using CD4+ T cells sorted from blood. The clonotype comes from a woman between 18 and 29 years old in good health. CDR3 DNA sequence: TGTGCCAGCAGAGAAGGGACTCCGAAGGATACGCAGTATTTT. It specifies CASREGTPKDTQYF.